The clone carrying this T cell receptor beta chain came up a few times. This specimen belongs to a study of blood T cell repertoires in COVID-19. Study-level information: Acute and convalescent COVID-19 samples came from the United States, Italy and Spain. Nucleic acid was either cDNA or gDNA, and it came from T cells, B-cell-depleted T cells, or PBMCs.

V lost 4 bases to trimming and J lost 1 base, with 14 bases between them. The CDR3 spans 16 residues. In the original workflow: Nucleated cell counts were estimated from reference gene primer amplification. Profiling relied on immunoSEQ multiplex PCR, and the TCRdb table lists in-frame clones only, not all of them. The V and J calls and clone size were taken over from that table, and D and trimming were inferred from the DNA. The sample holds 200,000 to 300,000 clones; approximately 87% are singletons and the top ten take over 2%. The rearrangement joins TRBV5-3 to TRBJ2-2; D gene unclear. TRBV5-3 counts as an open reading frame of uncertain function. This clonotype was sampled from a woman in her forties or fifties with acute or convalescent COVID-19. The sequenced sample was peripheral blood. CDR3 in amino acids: CARSLHAGLNTGELFF. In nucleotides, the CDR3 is TGTGCCAGAAGCCTTCATGCAGGCCTGAACACCGGGGAGCTGTTTTTT.